These T cell receptor beta chains were read from a single sample in a study of cytomegalovirus exposure and HLA in healthy donors. Profiling relied on immunoSEQ multiplex PCR, and the TCRdb table lists in-frame clones only, not all of them. The data show approximately 110,000 clones, with about 80% seen just once and approximately 3.8% held by the top ten. Input material: PBMCs. The source is a man aged 35-49 years in good health and CMV-seronegative. The CDR3 runs from the conserved cysteine through the conserved F or W. D genes are given only for firm matches. Expanded clones get a size class; other rows say once, few or many, or leave the size out.

J gene: TRBJ1-2; D gene: .; V gene: TRBV6-5; clone size: .; CDR3 protein: CASSYGQGGYGYTF; CDR3 DNA: TGTGCCAGCAGTTACGGCCAGGGAGGCTATGGCTACACCTTC
J gene: TRBJ2-5; D gene: TRBD1; V gene: TRBV2; clone size: .; CDR3 protein: CASSGGTGGMETQYF; CDR3 DNA: TGTGCCAGCAGTGGGGGGACAGGGGGCATGGAGACCCAGTACTTC
J gene: TRBJ1-2; D gene: .; V gene: TRBV6-5; clone size: .; CDR3 protein: CASKLQGSYGYTF; CDR3 DNA: TGTGCCAGCAAACTACAGGGCTCCTATGGCTACACCTTC
J gene: TRBJ1-2; D gene: TRBD1; V gene: TRBV7-2; clone size: few; CDR3 protein: CASSVDRGFNYGYTF; CDR3 DNA: TGTGCCAGCAGCGTTGACAGGGGTTTCAACTATGGCTACACCTTC
J gene: TRBJ2-5; D gene: .; V gene: TRBV27; clone size: .; CDR3 protein: CASSPIQGAETQYF; CDR3 DNA: TGTGCCAGCAGTCCCATACAGGGCGCCGAGACCCAGTACTTC
J gene: TRBJ2-5; D gene: .; V gene: TRBV7-9; clone size: .; CDR3 protein: CSSSLSPQETQYF; CDR3 DNA: TGTTCCAGCAGCTTAAGCCCTCAAGAGACCCAGTACTTC
J gene: TRBJ2-7; D gene: .; V gene: TRBV5-8; clone size: .; CDR3 protein: CASSILLGGASYEQYF; CDR3 DNA: TGTGCCAGCAGTATTTTATTAGGAGGGGCTTCCTACGAGCAGTACTTC
J gene: TRBJ1-1; D gene: .; V gene: TRBV19; clone size: .; CDR3 protein: CASSIDQATEAFF; CDR3 DNA: TGTGCCAGTAGTATAGATCAGGCCACTGAAGCTTTCTTT
J gene: TRBJ2-2; D gene: .; V gene: TRBV5-1; clone size: .; CDR3 protein: CASSHFQSTGELFF; CDR3 DNA: TGCGCCAGCAGCCACTTTCAAAGCACCGGGGAGCTGTTTTTT
J gene: TRBJ2-5; D gene: .; V gene: TRBV28; clone size: .; CDR3 protein: CASSLTQLETQYF; CDR3 DNA: TGTGCCAGCAGTTTAACACAGCTAGAGACCCAGTACTTC
J gene: TRBJ2-6; D gene: TRBD1; V gene: TRBV7-4; clone size: .; CDR3 protein: CASSLGIGGTGVSGANVLTF; CDR3 DNA: TGTGCCAGCAGCTTAGGGATTGGGGGGACAGGGGTTTCTGGGGCCAACGTCCTGACTTTC
J gene: TRBJ2-3; D gene: TRBD1; V gene: TRBV11-2; clone size: .; CDR3 protein: CASSFDRVDTQYF; CDR3 DNA: TGTGCCAGCAGCTTCGACAGGGTGGATACGCAGTATTTT
J gene: TRBJ2-2; D gene: TRBD1; V gene: TRBV7-3; clone size: .; CDR3 protein: CASSGQGYTGELFF; CDR3 DNA: TGTGCCAGCTCGGGACAGGGGTATACCGGGGAGCTGTTTTTT
J gene: TRBJ2-1; D gene: .; V gene: TRBV9; clone size: .; CDR3 protein: CASSVGWGHEQFF; CDR3 DNA: TGTGCCAGCAGCGTAGGGTGGGGGCATGAGCAGTTCTTC
J gene: TRBJ2-3; D gene: .; V gene: TRBV5-6; clone size: .; CDR3 protein: CASSLGGRWQDTQYF; CDR3 DNA: TGTGCCAGCAGCTTGGGTGGCAGGTGGCAAGATACGCAGTATTTT
J gene: TRBJ2-3; D gene: .; V gene: TRBV5-8; clone size: .; CDR3 protein: CASSLFPSGAGTQYF; CDR3 DNA: TGTGCCAGCAGCCTTTTTCCATCGGGAGCCGGTACGCAGTATTTT
J gene: TRBJ2-7; D gene: .; V gene: TRBV11-1; clone size: .; CDR3 protein: CASSPAEGAHYEQYF; CDR3 DNA: TGTGCCAGCAGCCCGGCGGAAGGGGCCCACTACGAGCAGTACTTC